Below are 21 T cell receptor beta chains sequenced from a single sample in a study of PD-L1 blockade in urothelial cancer. Profiling relied on immunoSEQ multiplex PCR, and the TCRdb table lists in-frame clones only, not all of them. The sample has 55,000 to 85,000 clones, around nine tenths seen once. The sample consisted of PBMCs, taken around atezolizumab (anti-PD-L1) treatment. The receptors stem from a man in his 60s with urothelial cancer.

This clone occurred a few times. The rearrangement joins TRBV7-2 to TRBJ2-1; 8 nucleotides align to TRBD1. V lost 1 base and J lost 3; bases outside the gene matches: 11. CDR1 SGHTA and CDR2 FQGNSA come from the germline V gene. There are 18 residues in the CDR3. For the CDR3, the DNA is TGTGCCAGCAGCTTAGATAATCCGGACAGGGCCTACTACAATGAGCAGTTCTTC. Protein: CASSLDNPDRAYYNEQFF.

The chain joins TRBV4-1 to TRBJ2-1, with 11 bases identical to TRBD2. This CDR3 spans 17 amino acids. In germline, CDR1 is MGHRA, CDR2 YSYEKL. V lost 2 bases and J lost 7; bases outside the gene matches: 10. CDR3 protein: CASSQPISGRVGNEQFF. CDR3 DNA sequence: TGCGCCAGCAGCCAACCGATTAGCGGGAGGGTTGGGAATGAGCAGTTCTTC.

This clone turned up a few times. CDR3 DNA: TGTGCCACCAGCCCCGGGAGGGGCTCTGGAAACACCATATATTTT. Its protein product is CATSPGRGSGNTIYF. The V gene is TRBV15, the J gene TRBJ1-3, with D maybe TRBD1 (5 bases). V lost 5 bases to trimming and J lost 0 bases, with 11 bases between them. Germline V CDR1 and CDR2: LNHNV, YYDKDF (reference sequence). The CDR3 totals 15 residues.

The CDR3 region is CASGETFYGYTF. The CDR3 region has the DNA TGTGCCAGCGGAGAGACCTTCTATGGCTACACCTTC. This chain joins TRBV6-5 and TRBJ1-2; unclear D gene. The germline V gene encodes CDR1 MNHEY and CDR2 SVGAGI. V was shortened by 8 bases and J by 4 bases, with 11 bases between the two germline ends. CDR3 length equals 12 residues.

The rearrangement joins TRBV7-9 to TRBJ2-6, with 8 bases matching TRBD1. J gave up 0 bases and V 4 bases, and 8 bases lay outside the gene matches. Germline V gene data show CDR1 as SEHNR and CDR2 as FQNEAQ (reference sequence). The CDR3 spans 18 residues. The CDR3 DNA sequence: TGTGCCAGCAGCTCCCTGACAGGGGCTAGCTCTGGGGCCAACGTCCTGACTTTC. This encodes CASSSLTGASSGANVLTF.

The V and J genes are TRBV6-5 and TRBJ2-7, with D uncertain. Germline-derived CDR1 and CDR2 are MNHEY and SVGAGI. The CDR3 extends over 15 amino acids. Trimming cost V 5 bases and J 2 bases, with 16 bases left between them. The CDR3 spells CASSGFSLEAYEQYF. CDR3 nucleotide sequence: TGTGCCAGCAGTGGCTTTTCCCTAGAGGCCTACGAGCAGTACTTC.

The chain links TRBV7-3 to TRBJ2-1; D uncertain. CDR1 and CDR2 from the germline V gene are SGHTA and FQGTGA. CDR3 length: 15 amino acids. Trimming took off 5 bases at V and 0 bases at J, with 11 bases between the two ends. The CDR3 loop is CASSLTVSSYNEQFF. CDR3 bases: TGTGCCAGCAGCCTGACTGTTAGCTCCTACAATGAGCAGTTCTTC.

The J gene is TRBJ2-2, the V gene TRBV9, with a weak D call TRBD1 (6 bases). This CDR3 contains 17 residues. The germline V and J ends were trimmed by 0 bases and 1 base, with 13 bases remaining between them. Germline CDR1 and CDR2: SGDLS and YYNGEE. Here the CDR3 DNA reads TGTGCCAGCAGCGTAGAAGTGGGCAGGGGGAACACCGGGGAGCTGTTTTTT. Translated, it gives CASSVEVGRGNTGELFF.

This clone showed up just once. V is TRBV7-9 and J is TRBJ2-3; 9 nucleotides agree with TRBD2. V lost 0 bases, J lost 1 base, and 2 bases stayed unmatched. Germline loops: CDR1 SEHNR, CDR2 FQNEAQ (reference sequence). This CDR3 spans 16 amino acids. The CDR3 coding sequence is TGTGCCAGCAGCTTAGCTAGCGGGAGACGCACAGATACGCAGTATTTT. Its translation: CASSLASGRRTDTQYF.

The V and J genes are TRBV6-1 and TRBJ2-1, with D unclear. CDR1 is MNHNS, CDR2 SASEGT, per germline. The CDR3 spans 12 residues. The germline V and J ends were trimmed by 4 bases and 1 base, with 2 bases remaining between them. The CDR3 coding sequence is TGTGCCAGCAGTGCTTCCTACAATGAGCAGTTCTTC. As protein: CASSASYNEQFF.

This clone showed up just once. The chain joins TRBV9 to TRBJ2-7, with D unresolved. V was shortened by 3 bases and J by 6 bases, with 7 bases between the two germline ends. Per germline, CDR1 SGDLS and CDR2 YYNGEE. CDR3 length: 11 amino acids. The CDR3 DNA reads TGTGCCAGCAGCGCGACTGGCGAGCAGTACTTC. Translated, it gives CASSATGEQYF.

V and J are TRBV10-3 and TRBJ1-2, with no clear D. V was trimmed by 0 bases and J by 6 bases, leaving 14 bases between them. Germline CDR1 and CDR2: ENHRY and SYGVKD. This CDR3 contains 15 residues. CDR3 protein: CAISESQAEANGYTF. Written as DNA, the CDR3 is TGTGCCATCAGTGAGTCTCAGGCGGAGGCGAATGGCTACACCTTC.

This clone was recorded only once. The chain combines TRBV27 with TRBJ2-4, with 9 bases identical to TRBD2. This CDR3 region has 16 residues. After removal of 5 bases from V and 1 base from J, the junction contained 6 bases not matched to a gene. CDR1 and CDR2 from the germline V gene are MNHEY and SMNVEV (reference sequence). In nucleotides, the CDR3 is TGTGCCAGCAGTCCCGGACTAGCGAGGGCCAAAAACATTCAGTACTTC. Protein product: CASSPGLARAKNIQYF.

This sequence joins TRBV5-4 and TRBJ2-5; TRBD2 matches 10 bases. The trim removed 4 bases at V and 5 bases at J, leaving 8 bases unmatched. Germline-derived CDR1 and CDR2 are SGHNT and YYREEE (reference sequence). The CDR3 covers 15 residues. CDR3 sequence reads: CASSPTSGNMETQYF. For the CDR3, the DNA is TGTGCCAGCAGCCCTACTAGCGGGAATATGGAGACCCAGTACTTC.

V and J are TRBV6-6 and TRBJ2-2, with a possible D match to TRBD2 (5 bases). The CDR3 is made up of 16 amino acids. V was shortened by 2 bases and J by 0 bases, with 10 bases between the two germline ends. Per germline, CDR1 MNHNY and CDR2 SVGAGI (reference sequence). In DNA form, the CDR3 reads TGTGCCAGCAGTTACCGGGCGACTACGAACACCGGGGAGCTGTTTTTT. Encoded protein: CASSYRATTNTGELFF.

V and J are TRBV29-1 and TRBJ1-1, with a possible D match to TRBD1 (5 bases). Germline V CDR1 and CDR2: SQVTM, ANQGSEA. This CDR3 region has 12 residues. V lost 5 bases and J 2 bases, leaving 9 bases between the germline ends. Written as DNA, the CDR3 is TGCAGCGTTTCGACAGTAAACACTGAAGCTTTCTTT. Translated: CSVSTVNTEAFF.

J is TRBJ2-3 and V is TRBV7-9, with 8 bases that match TRBD1. Germline trimming cut 4 bases from V and 1 base from J; bases unmatched to any gene: 1. Germline V CDR1 and CDR2: SEHNR, FQNEAQ (reference sequence). The CDR3 has 14 residues. This CDR3 reads CASSSQGGTDTQYF. The CDR3 coding sequence is TGTGCCAGCAGCTCACAGGGGGGCACAGATACGCAGTATTTT.

The chain employs TRBV5-6 and TRBJ2-7, with 11 bases lining up with TRBD1. J lost 6 bases, V lost 2 bases, and 4 bases had no gene match. The CDR3 covers 14 residues. Germline assignment: CDR1 SGHDT and CDR2 YYEEEE. CDR3 nucleotides: TGTGCCAGCAGCTTACGGGACAGGGGGACCGAGCAGTACTTC. This codes for CASSLRDRGTEQYF.

The rearrangement links TRBV9 to TRBJ1-6; 7 bases align to TRBD1. Germline V gene data show CDR1 as SGDLS and CDR2 as YYNGEE. This CDR3 comprises 16 residues. The V segment lost 3 bases and the J segment 9 bases; nucleotides outside the gene matches: 12. DNA of the CDR3: TGTGCCAGCAGCGCGGGAACAGGGGATTATGGTTCACCCCTCCACTTT. It codes for CASSAGTGDYGSPLHF.

The chain recombines TRBV30 with TRBJ1-5; TRBD1 is a possible D gene (5 bases). CDR1 GTSNPN and CDR2 SVGIG come from the germline V gene (reference sequence). CDR3 length equals 12 residues. V was trimmed by 5 bases and J by 0 bases, leaving 5 bases between them. The DNA of the CDR3 is TGTGCCTGGGACAGTAGCAATCAGCCCCAGCATTTT. It specifies CAWDSSNQPQHF.

The rearrangement joins TRBV6-1 to TRBJ1-5; TRBD1 aligns across 7 bases. The CDR3 totals 15 residues. J was trimmed by 0 bases and V by 7 bases; bases with no gene match: 6. CDR1 is MNHNS and CDR2 is SASEGT in the germline V gene. CDR3 amino acids: CASTRGRDSNQPQHF. As DNA, the CDR3 is TGTGCCAGCACCAGGGGGAGAGATAGCAATCAGCCCCAGCATTTT.